This T cell receptor beta chain was captured in a study of shared T cell receptors in the human thymus. Only in-frame clones appear in the TCRdb table, and some are missing; sequencing was by immunoSEQ multiplex PCR. Here the sample spans approximately 490,000 clones, roughly 74% being singletons. The CDR3 loop spans 18 amino acids. With 4 bases clipped from V and 4 bases from J, the junction kept 11 bases outside the gene matches. Germline CDR1 reads LNHDA; CDR2 reads SQIVND (reference sequence). These data are also associated with another study on human thymus T cells. This second study notes: Related research described strongly overlapping thymic repertoires in unrelated people.

The chain employs TRBV19 and TRBJ2-7; 15 nucleotides line up with TRBD2. Input material: thymocytes. The sequence came from a boy in the first two years of life with a congenital heart defect. In DNA form, the CDR3 reads TGTGCCAGTAGTACTAGGACTAGCGGGAGGGCCGAGAAATACGAGCAGTACTTC. This codes for CASSTRTSGRAEKYEQYF.